The subject of this entry is one T cell receptor beta chain. This CDR3 region has 14 residues. The V gene lost 3 bases and the J gene lost 5 bases, with 13 bases spanning the gap. Germline V lookup: CDR1 LNHDA, CDR2 SQIVND (reference sequence). These data originate in a study of shared clonotypes between healthy human individuals. The table came from immunoSEQ multiplex PCR; TCRdb's copy has only in-frame clones and leaves some out. The sample contains some 1 million clones, about 76% of which appear only once. This receptor was taken from a man between 18 and 35 years old in good health. The source material was memory CD4+ T cells sorted from blood. Subset defined: CD45RA-negative fraction. The chain employs TRBV19 and TRBJ1-2; possible D gene TRBD1, 5 bases. CDR3 protein: CASSMTQGRYGYTF. CDR3 in DNA: TGTGCCAGTAGTATGACGCAGGGAAGGTATGGCTACACCTTC.